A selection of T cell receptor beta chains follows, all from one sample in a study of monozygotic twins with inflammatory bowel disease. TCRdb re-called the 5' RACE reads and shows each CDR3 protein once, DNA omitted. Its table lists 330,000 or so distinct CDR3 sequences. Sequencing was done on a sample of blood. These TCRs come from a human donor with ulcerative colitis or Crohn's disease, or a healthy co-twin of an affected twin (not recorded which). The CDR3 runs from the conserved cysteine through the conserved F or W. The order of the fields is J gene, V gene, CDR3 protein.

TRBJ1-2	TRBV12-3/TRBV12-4	CASRPGPANYGYTF
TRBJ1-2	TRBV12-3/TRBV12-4	CASSQGTYGYTF
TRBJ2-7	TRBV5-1	CASSLGDSSEQYF
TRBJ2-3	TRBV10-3	CAISAGTGGRITDTQYF
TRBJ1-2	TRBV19	CASSWEHRDTNAQGYTF
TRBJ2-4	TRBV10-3	CAISERTAQNIQYF
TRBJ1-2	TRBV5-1	CASSTASSYGYTF
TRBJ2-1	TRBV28	CASTPHSGGANEQFF
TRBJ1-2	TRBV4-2	CASSQATGGYYGYTF
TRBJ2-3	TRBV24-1	CATSGWTSGRQDTQYF
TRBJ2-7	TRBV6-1	CASSTPGQGVFEQYF
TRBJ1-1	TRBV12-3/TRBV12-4	CASSLNTGFHTEAFF
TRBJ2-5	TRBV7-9	CASSLTGYQETQYF
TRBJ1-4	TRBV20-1	CSAKPAAGLGEKLFF
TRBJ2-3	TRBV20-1	CSARNAAGNTDTQYF
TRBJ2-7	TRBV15	CATSRAEDGSYEQYF
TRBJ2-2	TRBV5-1	CASRHTDGNTGELFF
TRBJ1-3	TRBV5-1	CASSLLGETGNTIYF
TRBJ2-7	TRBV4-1	CASSQGAGPSESYEQYF
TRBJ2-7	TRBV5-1	CASSLGAEESYEQYF
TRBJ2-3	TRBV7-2	CASSLVTGETQYF
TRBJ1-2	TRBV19	CACRTLNYGYTF
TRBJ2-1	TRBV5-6	CASRGTSGGAYEQFF
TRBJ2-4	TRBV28	CASKFLRGNIQYF
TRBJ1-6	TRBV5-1	CASSSDSNNSPLHF
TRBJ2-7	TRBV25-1	CASSSDRVSYEQYF
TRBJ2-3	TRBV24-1	CATSDFSSYTQYF
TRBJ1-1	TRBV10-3	CAISEFVGDTEAFF
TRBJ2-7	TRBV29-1	CSVGGPASGSKGEQYF
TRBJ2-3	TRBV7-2	CASSLGGPRDTQYF
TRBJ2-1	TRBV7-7	CASSLRLAGGERNEQFF
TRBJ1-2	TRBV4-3	CASSQAGGGYTF
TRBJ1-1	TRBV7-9	CASSLEWVGSSNTEAFF
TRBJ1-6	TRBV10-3	CAISAREVGYSPLHF
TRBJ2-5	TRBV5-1	CASSRNREGVQETQYF
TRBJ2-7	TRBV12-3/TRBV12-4	CASSLREHYEQYF
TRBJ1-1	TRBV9	CASSVAQENTEAFF
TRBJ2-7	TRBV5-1	CASSLQITGTGAYEQYF
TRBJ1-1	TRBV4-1	CASSQDLTGGTEAFF
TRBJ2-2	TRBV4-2	CASSQLAGGELFF
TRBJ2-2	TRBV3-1	CASSQERANTGELFF
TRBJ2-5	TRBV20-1	CSARSPVGGDQETQYF
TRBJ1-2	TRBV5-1	CASSSDRSYGYTF
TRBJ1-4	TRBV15	CAASSNRAIRKNEKLFF
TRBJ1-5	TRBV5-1	CASSLRSGGGQPQHF
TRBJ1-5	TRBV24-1	CATSERGDQPQHF
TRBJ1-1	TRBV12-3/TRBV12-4	CASSPSSSYGINTEAFF
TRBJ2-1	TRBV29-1	CSVGPQGCEQFF
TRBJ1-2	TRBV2	CASSETGVGGYTF
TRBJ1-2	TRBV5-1	CASSLEMAGNYGYTF
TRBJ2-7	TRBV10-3	CAISERVGTGGREQYF
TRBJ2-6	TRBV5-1	CASATGTGGSMSGANVLTF
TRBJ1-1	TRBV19	CASSSTDRANTEAFF
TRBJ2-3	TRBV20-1	CSALTGQGATDTQYF